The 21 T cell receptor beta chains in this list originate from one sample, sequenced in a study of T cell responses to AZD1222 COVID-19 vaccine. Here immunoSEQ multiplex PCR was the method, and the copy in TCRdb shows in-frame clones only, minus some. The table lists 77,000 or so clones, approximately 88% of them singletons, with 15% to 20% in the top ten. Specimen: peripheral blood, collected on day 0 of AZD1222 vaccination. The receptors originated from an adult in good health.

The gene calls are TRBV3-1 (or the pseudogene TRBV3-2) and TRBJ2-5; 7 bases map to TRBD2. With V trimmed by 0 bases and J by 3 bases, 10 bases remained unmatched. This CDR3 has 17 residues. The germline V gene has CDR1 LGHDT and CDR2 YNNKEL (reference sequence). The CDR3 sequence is CASSQDPGGTAKETQYF. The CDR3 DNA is TGTGCCAGCAGCCAAGACCCGGGAGGTACAGCAAAAGAGACCCAGTACTTC.

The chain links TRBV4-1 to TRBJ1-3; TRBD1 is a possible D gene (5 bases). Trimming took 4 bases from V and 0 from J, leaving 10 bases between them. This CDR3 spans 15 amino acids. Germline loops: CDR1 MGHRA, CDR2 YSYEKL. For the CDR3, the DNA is TGCGCCAGCAGCCGAGACAGATCCTCTGGAAACACCATATATTTT. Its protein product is CASSRDRSSGNTIYF.

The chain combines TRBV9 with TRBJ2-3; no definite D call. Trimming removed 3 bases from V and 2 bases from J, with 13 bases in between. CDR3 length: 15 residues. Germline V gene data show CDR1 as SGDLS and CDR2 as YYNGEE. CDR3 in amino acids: CASSGVRGATDTQYF. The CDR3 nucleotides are TGTGCCAGCAGCGGGGTTCGTGGAGCCACAGATACGCAGTATTTT.

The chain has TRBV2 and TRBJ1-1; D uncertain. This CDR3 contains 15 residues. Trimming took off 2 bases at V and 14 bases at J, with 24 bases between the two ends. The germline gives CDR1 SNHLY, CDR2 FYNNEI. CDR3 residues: CASSEQSSGSFRGFF. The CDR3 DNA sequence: TGTGCCAGCAGTGAACAGTCGTCCGGCTCGTTTCGCGGCTTCTTT.

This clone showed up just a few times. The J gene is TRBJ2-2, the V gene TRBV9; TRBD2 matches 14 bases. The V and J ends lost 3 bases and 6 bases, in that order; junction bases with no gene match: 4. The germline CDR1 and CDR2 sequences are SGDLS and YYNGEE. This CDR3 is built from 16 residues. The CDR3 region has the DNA TGTGCCAGCAGCGACGGGACTAGCGGGAGTCCCGGGGAGCTGTTTTTT. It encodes CASSDGTSGSPGELFF.

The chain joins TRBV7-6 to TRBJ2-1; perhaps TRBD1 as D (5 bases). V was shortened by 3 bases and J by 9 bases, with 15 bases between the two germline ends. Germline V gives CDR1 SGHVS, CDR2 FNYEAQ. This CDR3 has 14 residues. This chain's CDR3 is CASSFIRDRGEQFF. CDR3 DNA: TGTGCCAGCAGCTTTATCAGGGATCGAGGTGAGCAGTTCTTC.

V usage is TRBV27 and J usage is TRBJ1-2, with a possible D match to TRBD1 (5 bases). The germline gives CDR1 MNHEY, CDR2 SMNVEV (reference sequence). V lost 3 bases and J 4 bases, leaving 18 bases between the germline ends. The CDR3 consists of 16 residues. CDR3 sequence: CASSLAGAGDLYGYTF. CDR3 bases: TGTGCCAGCAGTTTGGCCGGGGCAGGCGACCTCTATGGCTACACCTTC.

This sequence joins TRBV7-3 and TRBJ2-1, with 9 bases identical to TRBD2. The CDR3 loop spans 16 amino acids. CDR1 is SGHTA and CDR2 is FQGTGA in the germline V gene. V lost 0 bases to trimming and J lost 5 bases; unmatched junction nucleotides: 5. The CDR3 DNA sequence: TGTGCCAGCAGCTTAACGAGTAGCGGGGGAAACAATGAGCAGTTCTTC. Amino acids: CASSLTSSGGNNEQFF.

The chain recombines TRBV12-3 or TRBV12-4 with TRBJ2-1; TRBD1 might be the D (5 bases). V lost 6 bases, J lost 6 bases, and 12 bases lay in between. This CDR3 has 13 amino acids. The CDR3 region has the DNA TGTGCCAGCAGCACAGGAGTAGGCAATGAGCAGTTCTTC. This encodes CASSTGVGNEQFF.

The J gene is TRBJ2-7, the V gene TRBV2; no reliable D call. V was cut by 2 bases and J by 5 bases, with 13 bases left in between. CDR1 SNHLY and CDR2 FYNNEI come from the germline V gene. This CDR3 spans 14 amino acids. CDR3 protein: CASSENPFPHEQYF. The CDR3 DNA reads TGTGCCAGCAGTGAAAACCCATTCCCCCACGAGCAGTACTTC.

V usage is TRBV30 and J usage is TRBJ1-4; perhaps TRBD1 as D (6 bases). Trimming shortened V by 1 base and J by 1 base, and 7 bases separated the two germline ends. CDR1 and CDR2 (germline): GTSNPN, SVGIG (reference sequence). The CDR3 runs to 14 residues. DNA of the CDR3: TGTGCCTGGAGTGAGGACAGAACTAATGAAAAACTGTTTTTT. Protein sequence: CAWSEDRTNEKLFF.

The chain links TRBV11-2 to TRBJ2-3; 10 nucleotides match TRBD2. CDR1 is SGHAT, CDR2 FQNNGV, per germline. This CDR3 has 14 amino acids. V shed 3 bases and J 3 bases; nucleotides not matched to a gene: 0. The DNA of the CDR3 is TGTGCCAGCAGCTTGACTAGCGGGACAGATACGCAGTATTTT. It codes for CASSLTSGTDTQYF.

The CDR3 is CASSARQNTEAFF. The CDR3 DNA reads TGTGCCAGCAGCGCCCGACAAAACACTGAAGCTTTCTTT. This rearrangement joins TRBV9 to TRBJ1-1; D not resolved. The CDR3 is 13 residues long. V was pared by 3 bases and J by 2 bases, with 8 bases between. From germline, CDR1 is SGDLS and CDR2 YYNGEE.

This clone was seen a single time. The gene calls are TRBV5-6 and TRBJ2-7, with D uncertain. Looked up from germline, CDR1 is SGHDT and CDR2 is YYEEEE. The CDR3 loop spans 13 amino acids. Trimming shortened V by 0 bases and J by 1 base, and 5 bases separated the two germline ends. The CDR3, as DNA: TGTGCCAGCAGCTTGGACGGTTCCTACGAGCAGTACTTC. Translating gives CASSLDGSYEQYF.

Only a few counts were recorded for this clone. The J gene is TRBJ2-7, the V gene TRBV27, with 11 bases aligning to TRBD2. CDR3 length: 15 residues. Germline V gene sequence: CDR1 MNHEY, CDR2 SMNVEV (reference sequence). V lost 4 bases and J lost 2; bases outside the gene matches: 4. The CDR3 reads CASSSSGLAAYEQYF. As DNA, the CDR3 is TGTGCCAGCAGTTCGTCGGGACTAGCGGCCTACGAGCAGTACTTC.

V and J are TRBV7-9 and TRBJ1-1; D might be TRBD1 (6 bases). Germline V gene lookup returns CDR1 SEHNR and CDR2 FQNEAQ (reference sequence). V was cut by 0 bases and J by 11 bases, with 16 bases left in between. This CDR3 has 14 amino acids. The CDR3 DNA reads TGTGCCAGCAGCTTAGCGTTAGGTCAGGGGCGGGCTTTCTTT. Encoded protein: CASSLALGQGRAFF.

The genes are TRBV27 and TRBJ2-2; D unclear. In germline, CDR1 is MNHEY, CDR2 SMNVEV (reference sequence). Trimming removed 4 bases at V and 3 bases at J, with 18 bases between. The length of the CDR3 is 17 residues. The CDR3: CASSSSLLPGDTGELFF. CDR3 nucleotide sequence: TGTGCCAGCAGTTCCTCCCTTTTACCTGGGGACACCGGGGAGCTGTTTTTT.

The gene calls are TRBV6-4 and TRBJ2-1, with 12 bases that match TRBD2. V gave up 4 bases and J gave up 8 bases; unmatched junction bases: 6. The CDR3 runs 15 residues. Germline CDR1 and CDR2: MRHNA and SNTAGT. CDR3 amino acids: CASSVLAGGPDEQFF. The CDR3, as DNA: TGTGCCAGCAGTGTCCTAGCGGGGGGGCCAGATGAGCAGTTCTTC.

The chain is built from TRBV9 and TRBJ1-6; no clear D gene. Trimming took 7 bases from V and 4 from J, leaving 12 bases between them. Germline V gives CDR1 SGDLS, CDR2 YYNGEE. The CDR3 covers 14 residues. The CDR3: CASGKESYNSPLHF. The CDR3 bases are TGTGCCAGCGGGAAGGAATCATATAATTCACCCCTCCACTTT.

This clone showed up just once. CDR3 bases: TGTGCCAGCAGCCCGGGACAGGATAGTTCACCCCTCCACTTT. Protein: CASSPGQDSSPLHF. V usage is TRBV3-1 (or the pseudogene TRBV3-2) and J usage is TRBJ1-6, with 8 nucleotides matching TRBD1. The V segment lost 4 bases and the J segment 9 bases; nucleotides outside the gene matches: 5. Germline V gene lookup returns CDR1 LGHDT and CDR2 YNNKEL (reference sequence). There are 14 residues in the CDR3.

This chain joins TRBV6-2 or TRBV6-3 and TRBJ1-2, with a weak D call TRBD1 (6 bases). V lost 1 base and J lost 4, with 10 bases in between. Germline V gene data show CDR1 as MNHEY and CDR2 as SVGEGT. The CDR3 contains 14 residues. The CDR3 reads CASSYLQGGYGYTF. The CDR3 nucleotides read TGTGCCAGCAGTTACTTACAGGGCGGCTATGGCTACACCTTC.